This T cell receptor beta chain was recovered during a study of tumor-infiltrating lymphocytes in localized non-small cell lung cancer. On the study more broadly: The cohort mixed smokers and never-smokers, several histologies, and some post-neoadjuvant-chemotherapy samples.

Study results and caveats: IM1 and IM2 tumors showed no difference in T-cell fraction. No link was found between tumor T-cell fraction and recurrence-free survival. Each assay used a separate piece of the same tissue.

Clones were sequenced by immunoSEQ multiplex PCR, and TCRdb holds only the in-frame ones, with some missing. This sample has around 17,000 clones; around 41% occur once, and the top ten carry around 17%. The CDR3 is made up of 12 amino acids. Trimming at V came to 2 bases and at J to 8 bases, leaving 0 bases not matched to a gene. Germline loops: CDR1 SEHNR, CDR2 FQNEAQ (reference sequence). This clone turned up a few times. What it recognizes is unknown. This TCR was sampled from a human donor with non-small cell lung cancer. Sequenced: lung tumor tissue. The chain combines TRBV7-9 with TRBJ1-3; 7 bases agree with TRBD1. The CDR3 spells CASSLQGDTIYF. The CDR3 DNA follows: TGTGCCAGCAGCTTACAGGGGGACACCATATATTTT.